This T cell receptor beta chain appears in the sequencing data of a study of T cell responses to AZD1222 COVID-19 vaccine. Pooling was applied to second doses at about 4 or about 12 weeks. In this sample, this clone turned up once. Its target is unknown. CDR1 and CDR2 (germline): MDHEN, SYDVKM. The CDR3 covers 14 residues. V was clipped by 6 bases and J by 3 bases, with 15 bases between them. Some clones are missing from TCRdb's copy, which holds only in-frame ones; the method was immunoSEQ multiplex PCR. The repertoire holds tens of thousands of clones, 89% seen once, with about 9.6% in the top ten. General observations from the study: Nearly half of unique spike-specific TCRs reportedly avoided B.1.351 and B.1.1.7 mutated regions. Among AZD1222 vaccinees, only five or six were seropositive at baseline.

V is TRBV28 and J is TRBJ2-7; D might be TRBD1 or TRBD2, each matching 5 bases. The sequence derives from an adult who received the AZD1222 COVID-19 vaccine. The sequencing used peripheral blood, collected 28 days after the second AZD1222 dose. For the CDR3, the DNA is TGTGCCAGCAGACGACCGGGGCCACGCTACGAGCAGTACTTC. Protein sequence: CASRRPGPRYEQYF.